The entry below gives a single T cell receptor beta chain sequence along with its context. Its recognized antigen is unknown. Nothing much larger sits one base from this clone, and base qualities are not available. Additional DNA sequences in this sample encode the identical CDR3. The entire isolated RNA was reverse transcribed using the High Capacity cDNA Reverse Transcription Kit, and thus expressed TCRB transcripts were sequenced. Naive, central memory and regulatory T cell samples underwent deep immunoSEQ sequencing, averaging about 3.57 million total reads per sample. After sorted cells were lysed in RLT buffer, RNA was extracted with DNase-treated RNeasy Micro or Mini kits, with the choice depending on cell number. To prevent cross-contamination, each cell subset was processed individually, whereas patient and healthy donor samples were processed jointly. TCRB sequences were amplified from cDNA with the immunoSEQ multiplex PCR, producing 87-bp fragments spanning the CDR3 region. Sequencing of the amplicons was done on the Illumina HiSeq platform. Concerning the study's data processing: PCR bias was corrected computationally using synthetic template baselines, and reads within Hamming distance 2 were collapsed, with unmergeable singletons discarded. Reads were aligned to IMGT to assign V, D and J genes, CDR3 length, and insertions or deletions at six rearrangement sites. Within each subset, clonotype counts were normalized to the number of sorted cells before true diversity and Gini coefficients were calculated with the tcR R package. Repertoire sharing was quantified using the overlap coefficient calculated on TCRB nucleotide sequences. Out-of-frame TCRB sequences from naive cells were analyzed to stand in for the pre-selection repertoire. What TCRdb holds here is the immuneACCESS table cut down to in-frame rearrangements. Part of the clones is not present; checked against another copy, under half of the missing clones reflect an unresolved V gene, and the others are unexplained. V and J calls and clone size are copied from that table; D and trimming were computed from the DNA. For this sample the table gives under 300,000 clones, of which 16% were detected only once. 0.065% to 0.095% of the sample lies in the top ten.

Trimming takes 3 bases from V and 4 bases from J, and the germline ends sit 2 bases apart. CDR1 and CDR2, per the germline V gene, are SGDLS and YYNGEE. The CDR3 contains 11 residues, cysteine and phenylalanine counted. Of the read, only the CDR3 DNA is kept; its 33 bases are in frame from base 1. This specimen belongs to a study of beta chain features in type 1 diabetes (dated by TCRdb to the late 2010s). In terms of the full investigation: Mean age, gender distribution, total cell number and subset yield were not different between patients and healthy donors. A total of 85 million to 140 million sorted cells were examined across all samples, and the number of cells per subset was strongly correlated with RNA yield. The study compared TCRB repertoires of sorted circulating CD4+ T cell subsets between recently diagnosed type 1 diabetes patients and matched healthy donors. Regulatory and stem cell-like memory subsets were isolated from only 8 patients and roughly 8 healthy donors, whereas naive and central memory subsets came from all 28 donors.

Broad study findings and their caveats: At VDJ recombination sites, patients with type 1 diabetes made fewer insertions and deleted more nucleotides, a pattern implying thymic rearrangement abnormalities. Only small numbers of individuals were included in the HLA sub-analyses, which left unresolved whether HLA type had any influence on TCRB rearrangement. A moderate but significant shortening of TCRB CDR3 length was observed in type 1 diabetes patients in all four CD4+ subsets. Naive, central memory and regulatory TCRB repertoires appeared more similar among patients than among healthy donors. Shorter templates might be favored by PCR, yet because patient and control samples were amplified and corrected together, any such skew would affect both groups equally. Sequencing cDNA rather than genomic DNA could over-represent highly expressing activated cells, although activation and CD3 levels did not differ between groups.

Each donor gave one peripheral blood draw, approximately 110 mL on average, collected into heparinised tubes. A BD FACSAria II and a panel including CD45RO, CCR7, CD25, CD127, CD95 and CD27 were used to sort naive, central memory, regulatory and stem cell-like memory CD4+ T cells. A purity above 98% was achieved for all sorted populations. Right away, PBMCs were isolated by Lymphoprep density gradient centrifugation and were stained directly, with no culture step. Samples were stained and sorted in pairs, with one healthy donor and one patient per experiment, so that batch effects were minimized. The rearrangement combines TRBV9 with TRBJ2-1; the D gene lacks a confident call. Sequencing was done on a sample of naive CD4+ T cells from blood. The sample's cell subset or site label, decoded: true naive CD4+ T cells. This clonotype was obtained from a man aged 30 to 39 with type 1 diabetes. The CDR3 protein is CASSGYNEQFF. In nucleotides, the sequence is TGTGCCAGCAGCGGTTACAATGAGCAGTTCTTC.